The present TCR beta chain was sequenced within a study of OX40 agonist ivuxolimab in advanced cancers. As for this clone: The antigen is not known.

It was autoimmune disease history or systemic immunosuppression that excluded patients. Cycle 7 day 1, cycle 4 day 1, and baseline were the timepoints at which blood was sampled. Study observations and caveats: Antigens targeted by the expanded peripheral T cells were not determined. Relative to CD4+ cells, CD8+ T cells on average had more expanded clones.

The CDR3 spans 12 residues. Germline loops: CDR1 MNHEY, CDR2 SMNVEV (reference sequence). Trimming cost V 4 bases and J 1 base, with 5 bases left between them. The data were produced by immunoSEQ multiplex PCR, yet TCRdb's version contains in-frame clones alone and is incomplete. The sample includes about 77,000 clones, about nine tenths of them seen just once. The chain joins TRBV27 to TRBJ2-7; D unclear. The source material was CD4+ or CD8+ T cells sorted from blood, sampled in a trial of the OX40 agonist ivuxolimab. The sequence derives from an adult with an advanced solid tumor such as melanoma, head and neck, liver or kidney cancer. For the CDR3, the DNA is TGTGCCAGCAGTTCCACATCCTACGAGCAGTACTTC. Protein: CASSSTSYEQYF.